A single sample gave rise to the 3 T cell receptor beta chains below, sequenced in a study of tumor-infiltrating lymphocytes in oesophageal squamous cell carcinoma. MiXCR, run by TCRdb on the PCR reads, gives a single entry per CDR3 protein. This sample has about 22,000 distinct CDR3 sequences, with around 37% found just once. The sequenced material came from esophageal tumor tissue. The receptors here all came from a female donor with esophageal squamous cell carcinoma.

With respect to this clonotype: Relative to the germline gene, one junction end is altered; a read error may explain this. J is TRBJ2-5 and V is TRBV7-3; D uncertain. The CDR3 is 13 residues long. The germline gives CDR1 SGHTA, CDR2 FQGTGA. The DNA for the CDR3 is TGTGCCAGCAGCCTAACTATTCAAGAGACCCAGTACTTC. This codes for CASSLTIQETQYF.

For this clonotype: The limits of the CDR3 on the DNA are not certain, so only TCRdb's listed CDR3 is given. The chain links TRBV7-3 to TRBJ2-6; the table names TRBD2, a call not compared with the DNA. Germline loops: CDR1 SGHTA, CDR2 FQGTGA. The CDR3 totals 17 residues, both ends included. The CDR3: CASSSNREGPLWLHLRF.

Concerning this clonotype: Since no conserved phenylalanine or tryptophan closes the CDR3, a read error is the likely cause. The limits of the CDR3 on the DNA are not certain, so only TCRdb's listed CDR3 is given. The chain couples TRBV7-2 to TRBJ2-3; the D segment call TRBD1 is taken from the table without a DNA check. The CDR3 length is 16 residues, termini included. Looked up from germline, CDR1 is SGHTA and CDR2 is FQGNSA. The CDR3 loop reads CASSLGQGATSSTLGT.